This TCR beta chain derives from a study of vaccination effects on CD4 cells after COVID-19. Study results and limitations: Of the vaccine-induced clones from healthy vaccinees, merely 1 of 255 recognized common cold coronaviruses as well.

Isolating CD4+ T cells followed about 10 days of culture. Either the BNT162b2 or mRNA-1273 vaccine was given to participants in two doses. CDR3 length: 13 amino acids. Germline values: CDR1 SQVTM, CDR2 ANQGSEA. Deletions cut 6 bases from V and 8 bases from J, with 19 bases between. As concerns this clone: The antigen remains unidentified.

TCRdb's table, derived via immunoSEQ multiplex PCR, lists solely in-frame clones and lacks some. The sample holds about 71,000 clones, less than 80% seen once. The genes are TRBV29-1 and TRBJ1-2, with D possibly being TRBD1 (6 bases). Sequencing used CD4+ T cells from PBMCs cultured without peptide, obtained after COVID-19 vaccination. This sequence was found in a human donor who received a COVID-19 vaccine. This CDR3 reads CSVWTAQEKGYTF. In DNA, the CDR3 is TGCAGCGTATGGACAGCCCAGGAGAAGGGCTACACCTTC.